Following are 23 T cell receptor beta chains from one sample sequenced in a study of cytomegalovirus exposure and HLA in healthy donors. The PCR ran on 60 Vbeta and 13 Jbeta primers. The data were produced by immunoSEQ multiplex PCR, yet TCRdb's version contains in-frame clones alone and is incomplete. This repertoire shows about 96,000 clones, 65% to 75% found once; its top ten account for around an eighth. Material: PBMCs. The receptors were gathered from a woman between 65 and 79 years old in good health and CMV-seropositive.

The chain carries TRBV6-1 and TRBJ1-6, with 10 bases identical to TRBD1. Unmatched junction bases numbered 9, after V lost 7 bases and J lost 9 bases. In germline, CDR1 is MNHNS, CDR2 SASEGT. The CDR3 is 15 residues long. CDR3 in amino acids: CASTSGGQGSSPLHF. Here the CDR3 DNA reads TGTGCCAGCACCTCAGGGGGACAGGGGAGTTCACCCCTCCACTTT.

This clone was counted a few times. The J gene is TRBJ2-1, the V gene TRBV4-2; 10 nucleotides agree with TRBD2. This CDR3 spans 16 amino acids. V was clipped by 1 base and J by 9 bases; unmatched bases: 9. Germline V gene data show CDR1 as LGHNA and CDR2 as YNFKEQ. As DNA, the CDR3 is TGTGCCAGCAGCCAAGGACAACATAGCGGGGGGACTGAGCAGTTCTTC. Amino acid sequence: CASSQGQHSGGTEQFF.

V and J are TRBV12-5 and TRBJ2-1, with 7 bases aligning to TRBD2. The V segment lost 3 bases and the J segment 4 bases; nucleotides outside the gene matches: 3. CDR3 length: 14 amino acids. Germline CDR1 reads LGHNT; CDR2 reads FRNRAP. The CDR3 nucleotides are TGTGCTAGTGGTTTTGGGGGGGAGTACAATGAGCAGTTCTTC. Translating it yields CASGFGGEYNEQFF.

This clone was counted between two and nine times. The rearrangement links TRBV5-1 to TRBJ2-3, with TRBD1 identical over 12 bases. The CDR3 sequence is 16 residues long. V dropped 3 bases and J dropped 2; count of bases not matched to a gene: 4. Per the germline V gene, CDR1 is SGHRS and CDR2 is YFSETQ. CDR3: CASSWDRGQYTDTQYF. CDR3 coding DNA: TGCGCCAGCAGCTGGGACAGGGGGCAGTACACAGATACGCAGTATTTT. The complete variable domain, with remaining parts taken from reference TRBV5-1 and TRBJ2-3, reads KAGVTQTPRYLIKTRGQQVTLSCSPISGHRSVSWYQQTPGQGLQFLFEYFSETQRNKGNFPGRFSGRQFSNSRSEMNVSTLELGDSALYLCASSWDRGQYTDTQYFGPGTRLTVL.

The chain joins TRBV6-5 to TRBJ1-2; no firm D call. The CDR3 is 14 residues long. Germline CDR1 is MNHEY and CDR2 is SVGAGI. V lost 5 bases and J lost 5, with 15 bases in between. CDR3 sequence reads: CASSEYGGGYGYTF. The CDR3 DNA reads TGTGCCAGCAGTGAGTATGGTGGCGGGTATGGCTACACCTTC.

The chain joins TRBV2 to TRBJ2-2, with TRBD2 matching over 12 bases. CDR1 is SNHLY and CDR2 is FYNNEI in the germline V gene. CDR3 length: 15 residues. V lost 6 bases and J lost 1; bases outside the gene matches: 0. The CDR3 DNA reads as TGTGCCAGCAGGGGACTAGCGGGGAACACCGGGGAGCTGTTTTTT. This translates into CASRGLAGNTGELFF.

The gene calls are TRBV21-1 and TRBJ2-7; the D call TRBD1 from the table was never checked on the DNA. TRBV21-1 is tagged as a pseudogene. This CDR3 has 15 amino acids. The CDR3: CASSKVGAGRYEQYF. The CDR3 DNA sequence: TGTGCCAGCAGCAAAGTTGGTGCAGGCCGCTACGAGCAGTACTTC.

This sequence joins TRBV6-5 and TRBJ2-2; possibly TRBD1 for D (5 bases). The CDR3 contains 13 residues. Between the trimmed V and J ends, which lost 10 bases and 4 bases, there was a span of 13 bases. Per the germline V gene, CDR1 is MNHEY and CDR2 is SVGAGI. Here the CDR3 DNA reads TGTGCCACCTCACCAGGGTTCACCGGGGAGCTGTTTTTT. It encodes CATSPGFTGELFF.

This chain joins TRBV6-5 and TRBJ2-7; tentative D call: TRBD2 (5 bases). The V and J ends lost 0 bases and 4 bases respectively, with 13 bases between them. This CDR3 contains 15 residues. Germline V CDR1 and CDR2: MNHEY, SVGAGI. The CDR3 DNA reads TGTGCCAGCAGTTACTCCCGGGCGAGGGAGTACGAGCAGTACTTC. Translated: CASSYSRAREYEQYF.

The chain is built from TRBV5-5 and TRBJ1-3, with D uncertain. The CDR3 sequence is 16 residues long. Germline lookup yields CDR1 SGHKS and CDR2 YYEKEE (reference sequence). V was clipped by 1 base and J by 1 base, with 12 bases between them. The CDR3 nucleotides read TGTGCCAGCAGCTTGTTTCAGGCGCATTCTGGAAACACCATATATTTT. Translation: CASSLFQAHSGNTIYF.

V usage is TRBV28 and J usage is TRBJ2-1; D is unclear. The CDR3 is 12 residues long. CDR1 and CDR2 (germline): MDHEN, SYDVKM. V lost 6 bases and J lost 3, with 6 bases in between. In nucleotides, the CDR3 is TGTGCCAGCAGCAACAGCTACAATGAGCAGTTCTTC. It encodes CASSNSYNEQFF.

This clone occurred a few times. The chain joins TRBV30 to TRBJ2-7; D is ambiguous. V was pared by 0 bases and J by 2 bases, with 8 bases between. Germline V CDR1 and CDR2: GTSNPN, SVGIG (reference sequence). The CDR3 contains 13 residues. The CDR3 sequence: CAWSVLRTYEQYF. The CDR3 nucleotides are TGTGCCTGGAGTGTGTTGAGGACCTACGAGCAGTACTTC.

The chain uses TRBV28 and TRBJ2-5, with D possibly being TRBD1 (6 bases). The CDR3 has 12 amino acids. V was pared by 2 bases and J by 7 bases, with 8 bases between. Germline V gene lookup returns CDR1 MDHEN and CDR2 SYDVKM. The CDR3 coding sequence is TGTGCCAGCAGTTTACAGGGGCGGACCCAGTACTTC. This codes for CASSLQGRTQYF.

This chain joins TRBV4-3 and TRBJ2-5; TRBD2 aligns across 8 bases. CDR1 and CDR2 (germline): LGHNA, YSLEER. With V trimmed by 0 bases and J by 2 bases, 5 bases remained unmatched. This CDR3 contains 16 residues. The CDR3, as DNA: TGCGCCAGCAGCCAAGATCGGACTAGCCGACAAGAGACCCAGTACTTC. Its protein product is CASSQDRTSRQETQYF.

V is TRBV9 and J is TRBJ2-1; possibly TRBD2 for D (5 bases). CDR1 and CDR2 from the germline V gene are SGDLS and YYNGEE. Trimming took off 2 bases at V and 8 bases at J, with 14 bases between the two ends. The CDR3 sequence is 14 residues long. The chain's CDR3 is CASSVGLTGDEQFF. CDR3 coding DNA: TGTGCCAGCAGCGTTGGACTTACCGGGGATGAGCAGTTCTTC.

This clone was found a few times. The chain has TRBV14 and TRBJ2-7, with D uncertain. V lost 6 bases, J lost 0 bases, and 6 bases lay in between. Germline V gene lookup returns CDR1 SGHDN and CDR2 FVKESK. This CDR3 spans 12 amino acids. CDR3 nucleotides: TGTGCCAGCAGTCGTAGCTCCTACGAGCAGTACTTC. It is translated as CASSRSSYEQYF. Full variable domain (missing parts from reference TRBV14 and TRBJ2-7): EAGVTQFPSHSVIEKGQTVTLRCDPISGHDNLYWYRRVMGKEIKFLLHFVKESKQDESGMPNNRFLAERTGGTYSTLKVQPAELEDSGVYFCASSRSSYEQYFGPGTRLTVT.

The gene calls are TRBV11-2 and TRBJ2-7, with 7 bases aligning to TRBD1. The CDR3 contains 14 residues. V was clipped by 2 bases and J by 3 bases; unmatched bases: 4. Germline V gene sequence: CDR1 SGHAT, CDR2 FQNNGV. CDR3 in amino acids: CASSLFDRVYEQYF. CDR3 sequence (DNA): TGTGCCAGCAGCTTATTTGACAGGGTCTACGAGCAGTACTTC. Complete variable domain (other parts from reference TRBV11-2 and TRBJ2-7): EAGVAQSPRYKIIEKRQSVAFWCNPISGHATLYWYQQILGQGPKLLIQFQNNGVVDDSQLPKDRFSAERLKGVDSTLKIQPAKLEDSAVYLCASSLFDRVYEQYFGPGTRLTVT.

The chain has TRBV27 and TRBJ1-6, with D perhaps matching TRBD1 (5 bases). This CDR3 contains 15 residues. Trimming shortened V by 3 bases and J by 9 bases, and 15 bases separated the two germline ends. CDR1 MNHEY and CDR2 SMNVEV come from the germline V gene (reference sequence). As DNA, the CDR3 is TGTGCCAGCAGTTTCGGACAATCAGCGAGTTCACCCCTCCACTTT. As protein: CASSFGQSASSPLHF.

CDR3 nucleotides: TGTGCCAGCAGCTTATCCAGGAATGAGCAGTTCTTC. Its translation is CASSLSRNEQFF. V and J are TRBV7-3 and TRBJ2-1; D not certain. This CDR3 spans 12 amino acids. The germline V gene has CDR1 SGHTA and CDR2 FQGTGA. V dropped 2 bases and J dropped 7 bases, with 6 bases sitting between them.

The chain joins TRBV7-2 to TRBJ2-5; D gene unclear. The CDR3 extends over 15 amino acids. The ends were cut back, 2 bases at V and 5 bases at J, with 15 bases in the middle. CDR1 SGHTA and CDR2 FQGNSA come from the germline V gene. As DNA, the CDR3 is TGTGCCAGCAGCTTAAGCCGCCGTATACAGGAGACCCAGTACTTC. Translated, it gives CASSLSRRIQETQYF.

This chain links TRBV9 with TRBJ1-1; no firm D call. CDR3 size: 16 residues. The V end was cut by 6 bases, the J end by 5 bases, with 23 bases between. Germline V gives CDR1 SGDLS, CDR2 YYNGEE. The CDR3: CASTREYPWGTTEAFF. The DNA of the CDR3 is TGTGCCAGCACAAGGGAGTACCCCTGGGGAACAACTGAAGCTTTCTTT. The variable domain in full, completed from reference TRBV9 and TRBJ1-1, reads DSGVTQTPKHLITATGQRVTLRCSPRSGDLSVYWYQQSLDQGLQFLIQYYNGEERAKGNILERFSAQQFPDLHSELNLSSLELGDSALYFCASTREYPWGTTEAFFGQGTRLTVV.

The V and J genes are TRBV7-6 and TRBJ2-7; possible D gene TRBD1, 6 bases. CDR1 is SGHVS, CDR2 FNYEAQ, per germline. V was pared by 5 bases and J by 3 bases, with 20 bases between. The CDR3 length is 16 residues. This chain's CDR3 is CASSRDNPWGVYEQYF. CDR3 nucleotide sequence: TGTGCCAGCAGCCGGGACAACCCCTGGGGAGTCTACGAGCAGTACTTC.

This clone has only a few counts. This chain connects TRBV7-9 to TRBJ2-1; 7 bases are shared with TRBD2. The junction had 2 bases not matched to a gene; V was cut back by 0 bases and J by 3 bases. This CDR3 is 15 amino acids long. The V gene's germline CDR1 is SEHNR and CDR2 FQNEAQ (reference sequence). This CDR3 reads CASSLAAGVYNEQFF. The CDR3 DNA follows: TGTGCCAGCAGCTTAGCGGCGGGAGTCTACAATGAGCAGTTCTTC.